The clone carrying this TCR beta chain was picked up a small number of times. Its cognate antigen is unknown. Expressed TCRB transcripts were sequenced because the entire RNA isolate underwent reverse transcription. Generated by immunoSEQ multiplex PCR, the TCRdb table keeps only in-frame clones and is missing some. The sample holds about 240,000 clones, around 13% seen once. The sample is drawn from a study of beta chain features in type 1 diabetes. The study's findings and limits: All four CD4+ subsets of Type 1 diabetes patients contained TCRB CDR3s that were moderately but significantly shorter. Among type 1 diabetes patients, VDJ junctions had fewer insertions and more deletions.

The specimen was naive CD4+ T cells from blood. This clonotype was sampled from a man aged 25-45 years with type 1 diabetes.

The CDR3: CASSLAGRTDTQYF. The CDR3 DNA sequence: TGCGCCAGCAGCCTCGCGGGGCGGACAGATACGCAGTATTTT. The J gene is TRBJ2-3, the V gene TRBV4-1, with D maybe TRBD2 (6 bases). V was clipped by 4 bases and J by 3 bases, with 11 bases between them. CDR1 and CDR2 (germline): MGHRA, YSYEKL. The CDR3 has 14 residues.